The rows below give T cell receptor beta chains drawn from one sample of a study of shared clonotypes between healthy human individuals. Only in-frame clones appear in the TCRdb table, and some are missing; sequencing was by immunoSEQ multiplex PCR. This table has roughly 2.2 million clones, around 92% appearing once. Sequenced input: naive CD4+ T cells from PBMCs. These TCRs come from a man younger than 30 in good health. Some clones in this sample may be carry-over from other donors' samples. CDR3s include the opening cysteine and the closing phenylalanine or tryptophan. The order of the fields is clone size, V gene, J gene, D gene, CDR3 DNA, CDR3 protein. D genes are given only for firm matches. Clone size is shown for a subset of rows, as once, few, many or a class of expanded clone.

>NA|TRBV7-8|TRBJ2-1|TRBD2
TGTGCCAGCACAAGCGGGAGCTCCTACAATGAGCAGTTCTTC
CASTSGSSYNEQFF
>NA|TRBV28|TRBJ2-7|TRBD2
TGTGCCAGCACCACCGGGGGGGGGTCCGGGGCCTACGAGCAGTACTTC
CASTTGGGSGAYEQYF
>NA|TRBV13|TRBJ2-7|TRBD2
TGTGCCAGCAGGGAGAAGGGGCGGGAGCCCTACGAGCAGTACTTC
CASREKGREPYEQYF
>NA|TRBV6-1|TRBJ1-5|NA
TGTGCCAGCAGTGACGGGAATCAGCCCCAGCATTTT
CASSDGNQPQHF
>once|TRBV6-5|TRBJ1-3|NA
TGTGCCAGCAGTCCAGACCTCTCCGGTCGGGACACCATATATTTT
CASSPDLSGRDTIYF
>NA|TRBV9|TRBJ2-1|NA
TGTGCCAGCAGCCAACAAGCGGGCCCCGCCGCCTATGAGCAGTTCTTC
CASSQQAGPAAYEQFF
>once|TRBV28|TRBJ2-1|NA
TGTGCCGGTCAAAGCGGAAACCTCCGGGATGAGCAGTTCTTC
CAGQSGNLRDEQFF
>NA|TRBV18|TRBJ1-1|TRBD1
TGTGCCAGCTCAGTCGGACAGGGGGCGAACACTGAAGCTTTCTTT
CASSVGQGANTEAFF
>NA|TRBV27|TRBJ2-2|TRBD2
TGTGCCAGCACCCTTCTTGGGAGGGAGAGCACCGGGGAGCTGTTTTTT
CASTLLGRESTGELFF
>NA|TRBV4-3|TRBJ2-4|NA
TGCGCCAGCAGCCAAGATTTTAAAAACATTCAGTACTTC
CASSQDFKNIQYF
>NA|TRBV4-2|TRBJ2-1|TRBD2
TGTGCCAGCAGCCAAGATTGGCTAGCGGGAGTCTTTAAGTTCTTC
CASSQDWLAGVFKFF